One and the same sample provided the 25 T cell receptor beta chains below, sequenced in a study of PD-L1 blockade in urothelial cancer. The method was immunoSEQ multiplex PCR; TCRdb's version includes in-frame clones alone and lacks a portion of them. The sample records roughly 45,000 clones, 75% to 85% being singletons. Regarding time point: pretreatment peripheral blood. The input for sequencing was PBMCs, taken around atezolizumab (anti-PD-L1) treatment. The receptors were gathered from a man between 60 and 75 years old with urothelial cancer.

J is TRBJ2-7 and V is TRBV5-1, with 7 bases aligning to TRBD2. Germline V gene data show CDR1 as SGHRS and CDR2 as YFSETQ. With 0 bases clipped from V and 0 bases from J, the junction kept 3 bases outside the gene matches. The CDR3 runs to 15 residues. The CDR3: CASSLGGGSSYEQYF. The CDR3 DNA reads TGCGCCAGCAGCTTGGGGGGCGGGAGCTCCTACGAGCAGTACTTC.

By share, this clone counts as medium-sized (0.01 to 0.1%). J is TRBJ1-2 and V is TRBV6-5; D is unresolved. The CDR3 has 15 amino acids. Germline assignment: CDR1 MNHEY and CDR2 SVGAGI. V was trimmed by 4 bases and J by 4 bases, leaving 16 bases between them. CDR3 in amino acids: CASSLNPYSTYGYTF. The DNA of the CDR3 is TGTGCCAGCAGTTTGAACCCATACAGCACCTATGGCTACACCTTC.

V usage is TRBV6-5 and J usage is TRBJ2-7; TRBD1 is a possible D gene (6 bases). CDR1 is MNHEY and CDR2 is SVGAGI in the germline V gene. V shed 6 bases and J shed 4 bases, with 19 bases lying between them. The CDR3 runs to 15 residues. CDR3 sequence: CASRGTGLSSYEQYF. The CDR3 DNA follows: TGTGCCAGCAGGGGAACAGGGTTGTCATCGTACGAGCAGTACTTC.

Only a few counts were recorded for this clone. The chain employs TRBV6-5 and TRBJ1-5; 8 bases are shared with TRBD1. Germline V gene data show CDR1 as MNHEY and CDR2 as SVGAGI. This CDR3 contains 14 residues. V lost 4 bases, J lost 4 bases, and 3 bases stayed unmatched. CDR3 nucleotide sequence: TGTGCCAGCAGTTGGGACAGGAAAAATCAGCCCCAGCATTTT. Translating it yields CASSWDRKNQPQHF.

As DNA, the CDR3 is TGTGCCAGCAGCTTGGTGACAGGGGGCGGCCTCGAGCAGTTCTTC. Amino acid sequence: CASSLVTGGGLEQFF. V gene TRBV5-5 combines with J gene TRBJ2-1; 10 bases agree with TRBD1. CDR3 length: 15 residues. J gave up 10 bases and V 0 bases, and 7 bases lay outside the gene matches. Per the germline V gene, CDR1 is SGHKS and CDR2 is YYEKEE (reference sequence).

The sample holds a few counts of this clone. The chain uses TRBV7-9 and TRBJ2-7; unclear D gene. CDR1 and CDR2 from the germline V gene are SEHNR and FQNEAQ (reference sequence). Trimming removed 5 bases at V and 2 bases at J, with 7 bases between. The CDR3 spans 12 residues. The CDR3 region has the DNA TGTGCCAGCAGCGACATGGCCTACGAGCAGTACTTC. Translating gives CASSDMAYEQYF.

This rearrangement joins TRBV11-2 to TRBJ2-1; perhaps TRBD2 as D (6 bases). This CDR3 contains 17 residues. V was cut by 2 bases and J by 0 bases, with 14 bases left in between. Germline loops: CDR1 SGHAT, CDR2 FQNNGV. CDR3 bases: TGTGCCAGCAGCTTAAGTGGGACTCCTTACTCCTACAATGAGCAGTTCTTC. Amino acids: CASSLSGTPYSYNEQFF.

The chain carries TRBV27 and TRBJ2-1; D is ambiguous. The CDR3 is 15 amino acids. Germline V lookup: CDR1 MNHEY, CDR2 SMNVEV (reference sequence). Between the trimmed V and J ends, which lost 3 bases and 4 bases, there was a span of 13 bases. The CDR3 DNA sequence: TGTGCCAGCAGTTTGGTCGGAGATGGTTACAATGAGCAGTTCTTC. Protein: CASSLVGDGYNEQFF.

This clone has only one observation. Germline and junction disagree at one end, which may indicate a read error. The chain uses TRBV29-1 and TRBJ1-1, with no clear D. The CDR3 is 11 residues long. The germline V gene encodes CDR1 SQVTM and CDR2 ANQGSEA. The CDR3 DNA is TGCAGCGTTCCCAAAAACAGTGAAGCTTTCTTT. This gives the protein CSVPKNSEAFF.

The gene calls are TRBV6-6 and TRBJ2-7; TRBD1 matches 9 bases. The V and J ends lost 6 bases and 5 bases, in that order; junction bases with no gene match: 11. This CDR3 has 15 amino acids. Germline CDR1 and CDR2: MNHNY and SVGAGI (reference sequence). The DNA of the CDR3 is TGTGCCAGCAGGGACTCGCAGGACAGGGGCAACGAGCAGTACTTC. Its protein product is CASRDSQDRGNEQYF.

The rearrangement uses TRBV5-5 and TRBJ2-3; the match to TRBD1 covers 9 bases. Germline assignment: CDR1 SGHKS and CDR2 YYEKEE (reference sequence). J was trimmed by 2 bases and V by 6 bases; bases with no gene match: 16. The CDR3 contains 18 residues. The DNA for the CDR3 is TGTGCCAGCACCCTGCCCACAGGGGGCTGGACTAACACAGATACGCAGTATTTT. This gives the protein CASTLPTGGWTNTDTQYF.

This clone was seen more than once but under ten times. The CDR3 reads CASSLGLAGAHEQYF. The CDR3 DNA reads TGTGCCAGCTCACTTGGACTAGCGGGAGCCCACGAGCAGTACTTC. The rearrangement uses TRBV18 and TRBJ2-7; 13 bases map to TRBD2. V was clipped by 4 bases and J by 5 bases; unmatched bases: 5. CDR1 KGHSH and CDR2 LQKENI come from the germline V gene. This CDR3 spans 15 amino acids.

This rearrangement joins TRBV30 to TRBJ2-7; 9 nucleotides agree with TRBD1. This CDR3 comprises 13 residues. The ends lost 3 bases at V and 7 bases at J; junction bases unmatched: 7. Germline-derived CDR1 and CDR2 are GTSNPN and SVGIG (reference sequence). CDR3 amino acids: CAWRGQGTGEQYF. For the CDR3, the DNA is TGTGCCTGGAGGGGACAGGGAACTGGAGAGCAGTACTTC.

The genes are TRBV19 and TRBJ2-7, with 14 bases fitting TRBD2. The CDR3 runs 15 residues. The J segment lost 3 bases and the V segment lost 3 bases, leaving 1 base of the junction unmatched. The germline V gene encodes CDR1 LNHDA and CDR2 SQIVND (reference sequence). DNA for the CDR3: TGTGCCAGTAGTATCGGGACTAGCGGGAGCTACGAGCAGTACTTC. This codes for CASSIGTSGSYEQYF.

The CDR3 DNA reads TGTGCCAGCAGTTTCGGGGCTAGCGGGAACAATGAGCAGTTCTTC. It codes for CASSFGASGNNEQFF. This chain connects TRBV27 to TRBJ2-1; 9 positions agree with TRBD2. The V gene's germline CDR1 is MNHEY and CDR2 SMNVEV (reference sequence). The CDR3 runs 15 residues. The V and J ends lost 3 bases and 5 bases, in that order; junction bases with no gene match: 5.

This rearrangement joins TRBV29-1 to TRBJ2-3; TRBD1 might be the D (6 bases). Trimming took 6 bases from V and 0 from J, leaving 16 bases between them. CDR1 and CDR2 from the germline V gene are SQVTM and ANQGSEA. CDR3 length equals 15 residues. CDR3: CSVGYRDPSTDTQYF. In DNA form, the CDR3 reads TGCAGCGTCGGATACAGGGACCCTAGCACAGATACGCAGTATTTT.

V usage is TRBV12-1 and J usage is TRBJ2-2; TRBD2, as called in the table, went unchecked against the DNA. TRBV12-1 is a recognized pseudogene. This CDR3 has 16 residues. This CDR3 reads CASSPFVDGGTGELFF. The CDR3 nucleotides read TGTGCCAGCAGCCCCTTTGTCGACGGCGGCACCGGGGAGCTGTTTTTT.

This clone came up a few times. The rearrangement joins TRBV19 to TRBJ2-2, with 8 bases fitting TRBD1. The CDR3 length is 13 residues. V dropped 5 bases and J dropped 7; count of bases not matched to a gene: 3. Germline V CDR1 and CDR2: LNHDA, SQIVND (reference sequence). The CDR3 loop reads CASSGQGIGELFF. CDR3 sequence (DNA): TGTGCCAGTAGTGGACAGGGAATCGGGGAGCTGTTTTTT.

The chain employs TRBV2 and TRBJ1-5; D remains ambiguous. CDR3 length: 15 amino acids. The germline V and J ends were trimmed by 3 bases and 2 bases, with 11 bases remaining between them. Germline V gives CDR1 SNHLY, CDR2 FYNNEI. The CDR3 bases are TGTGCCAGCAGTGAGCGGGGAAGTGGCAATCAGCCCCAGCATTTT. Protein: CASSERGSGNQPQHF.

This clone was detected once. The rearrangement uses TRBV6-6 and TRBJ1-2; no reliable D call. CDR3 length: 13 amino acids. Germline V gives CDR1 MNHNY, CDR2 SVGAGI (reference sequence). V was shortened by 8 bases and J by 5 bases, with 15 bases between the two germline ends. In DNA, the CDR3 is TGTGCCAGCCTCTCTCCGGGGTCATATGGCTACACCTTC. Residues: CASLSPGSYGYTF.

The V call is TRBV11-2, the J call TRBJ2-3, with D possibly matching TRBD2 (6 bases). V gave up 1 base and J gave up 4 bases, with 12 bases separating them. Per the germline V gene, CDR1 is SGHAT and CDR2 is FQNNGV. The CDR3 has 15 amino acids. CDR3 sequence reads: CASSLGLVAADTQYF. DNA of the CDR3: TGTGCCAGCAGCTTAGGACTAGTGGCGGCAGATACGCAGTATTTT.

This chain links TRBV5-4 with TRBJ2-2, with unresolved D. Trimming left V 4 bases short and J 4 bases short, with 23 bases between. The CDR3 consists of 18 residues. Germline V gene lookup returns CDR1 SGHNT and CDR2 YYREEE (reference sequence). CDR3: CASSPVGWSDVGTGELFF. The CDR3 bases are TGTGCCAGCAGCCCGGTAGGATGGAGTGACGTAGGCACCGGGGAGCTGTTTTTT.

DNA for the CDR3: TGTGCCAGCAGTACAGGGGGCCTTAGCAATCAGCCCCAGCATTTT. The encoded protein is CASSTGGLSNQPQHF. The V gene is TRBV28, the J gene TRBJ1-5, with 9 nucleotides matching TRBD1. Germline V CDR1 and CDR2: MDHEN, SYDVKM. V gave up 5 bases and J gave up 0 bases; unmatched junction bases: 2. The CDR3 runs to 15 residues.

This CDR3 is CASSPPGQGNTGELFF. The CDR3 nucleotides read TGTGCCAGCAGTCCGCCGGGACAGGGGAACACCGGGGAGCTGTTTTTT. The V and J genes are TRBV5-4 and TRBJ2-2, with TRBD1 matching over 9 bases. The V and J ends lost 5 bases and 1 base, in that order; junction bases with no gene match: 6. The CDR3 loop spans 16 amino acids. Germline V lookup: CDR1 SGHNT, CDR2 YYREEE (reference sequence).

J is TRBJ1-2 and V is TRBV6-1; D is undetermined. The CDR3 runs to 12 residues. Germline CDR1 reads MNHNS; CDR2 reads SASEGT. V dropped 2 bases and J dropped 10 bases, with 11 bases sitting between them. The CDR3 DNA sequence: TGTGCCAGCAGTGAACATACCCGCTACTACACCTTC. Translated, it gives CASSEHTRYYTF.